This passage covers 22 T cell receptor beta chains from one sample sequenced in a study of OX40 agonist ivuxolimab in advanced cancers. Data came from immunoSEQ multiplex PCR; TCRdb stores just in-frame clones and leaves some out. This sample has about 69,000 clones, with about 90% found just once. The sample was CD4+ or CD8+ T cells sorted from blood, taken in a trial of the OX40 agonist ivuxolimab. All receptors come from an adult with an advanced solid tumor such as melanoma, head and neck, liver or kidney cancer.

The chain is built from TRBV5-1 and TRBJ2-2, with TRBD1 matching 10 bases. The V and J ends lost 4 bases and 6 bases, in that order; junction bases with no gene match: 3. In germline, CDR1 is SGHRS, CDR2 YFSETQ. The CDR3 covers 14 residues. The CDR3 protein is CASSAGQGSGELFF. In DNA, the CDR3 is TGCGCCAGCAGCGCGGGACAGGGGTCCGGGGAGCTGTTTTTT.

The chain recombines TRBV19 with TRBJ1-2; a possible D gene is TRBD1 (6 bases). The germline V gene has CDR1 LNHDA and CDR2 SQIVND (reference sequence). The CDR3 runs 13 residues. Trimming took 5 bases from V and 3 from J, leaving 10 bases between them. CDR3 protein: CASSRTEYYGYTF. DNA for the CDR3: TGTGCCAGTAGTCGGACAGAATACTATGGCTACACCTTC.

The rearrangement uses TRBV10-3 and TRBJ1-6, with 8 positions matching TRBD1. Germline V gene lookup returns CDR1 ENHRY and CDR2 SYGVKD. The CDR3 runs to 15 residues. V dropped 3 bases and J dropped 7; count of bases not matched to a gene: 5. The CDR3 DNA follows: TGTGCCATCAGTGACAGGGGGCAGGGGAATTCACCCCTCCACTTT. Its translation: CAISDRGQGNSPLHF.

This chain joins TRBV7-3 and TRBJ1-1, with D maybe TRBD1 (5 bases). The CDR3 is 13 residues long. The germline V gene encodes CDR1 SGHTA and CDR2 FQGTGA. Trimming took off 3 bases at V and 4 bases at J, with 9 bases between the two ends. This chain's CDR3 is CASSFQGSTEAFF. For the CDR3, the DNA is TGTGCCAGCAGCTTCCAGGGTAGCACTGAAGCTTTCTTT.

The rearrangement uses TRBV27 and TRBJ2-7; tentatively, D is TRBD1 or TRBD2 (5 bases each). V was pared by 6 bases and J by 3 bases, with 18 bases between. The V gene's germline CDR1 is MNHEY and CDR2 SMNVEV (reference sequence). The CDR3 contains 15 residues. In nucleotides, the CDR3 is TGTGCCAGCAGATCTCGACAGCGGCTTGACTACGAGCAGTACTTC. Its protein product is CASRSRQRLDYEQYF.

The rearrangement uses TRBV23-1 and TRBJ1-2; D is possibly TRBD1 (6 bases). TRBV23-1 belongs to the ORF category, with a function that is uncertain. The CDR3 loop spans 16 amino acids. V lost 2 bases and J 4 bases, leaving 17 bases between the germline ends. The CDR3 sequence is CASSQRDKRRGYGYTF. The CDR3 nucleotides read TGCGCCAGCAGTCAAAGGGACAAGCGCCGAGGCTATGGCTACACCTTC.

V usage is TRBV11-2 and J usage is TRBJ2-3, with a possible D match to TRBD2 (5 bases). Looked up from germline, CDR1 is SGHAT and CDR2 is FQNNGV. Trimming left V 1 base short and J 5 bases short, with 16 bases between. CDR3 size: 16 residues. The CDR3 loop is CASSLGTSTGLDTQYF. The CDR3 nucleotides read TGTGCCAGCAGCTTAGGGACTTCCACCGGGTTAGATACGCAGTATTTT.

This clone was detected only once. The chain joins TRBV7-2 to TRBJ2-1; 9 bases fit TRBD2. V shed 5 bases, J shed 6 bases, and the junction held 11 bases outside the gene matches. Germline values: CDR1 SGHTA, CDR2 FQGNSA. This CDR3 contains 16 residues. DNA of the CDR3: TGTGCCAGCAGCCTCTTACCTATGACTAGCGGCAATGAGCAGTTCTTC. It is translated as CASSLLPMTSGNEQFF.

The chain is built from TRBV6-8 and TRBJ2-1; 10 bases are shared with TRBD2. With 3 bases clipped from V and 9 bases from J, the junction kept 8 bases outside the gene matches. CDR1 and CDR2 from the germline V gene are MNHGY and SAAAGT. There are 15 residues in the CDR3. CDR3: CASSYKGLARGEQFF. Written as DNA, the CDR3 is TGTGCCAGCAGTTATAAGGGACTAGCGAGGGGTGAGCAGTTCTTC.

In its sample, this clone was seen once. The rearrangement uses TRBV30 and TRBJ2-1, with 8 bases that match TRBD2. The germline V gene has CDR1 GTSNPN and CDR2 SVGIG (reference sequence). After removal of 0 bases from V and 1 base from J, the junction contained 11 bases not matched to a gene. The CDR3 is 18 amino acids. In DNA, the CDR3 is TGTGCCTGGAGTGTCCCCAACTACGGGAGGGGTTCCTACAATGAGCAGTTCTTC. It is translated as CAWSVPNYGRGSYNEQFF.

V gene TRBV18 combines with J gene TRBJ2-6; perhaps TRBD1 as D (5 bases). V was trimmed by 6 bases and J by 4 bases, leaving 13 bases between them. The CDR3 extends over 15 amino acids. Per the germline V gene, CDR1 is KGHSH and CDR2 is LQKENI. CDR3 loop: CASSSGLAGANVLTF. Here the CDR3 DNA reads TGTGCCAGCTCGTCAGGGTTGGCCGGGGCCAACGTCCTGACTTTC.

This chain uses TRBV7-2 with TRBJ2-3; D uncertain. Trimming removed 2 bases from V and 15 bases from J, with 12 bases in between. The germline gives CDR1 SGHTA, CDR2 FQGNSA. This CDR3 contains 11 residues. The CDR3 reads CASSLSWVGYF. The CDR3 DNA follows: TGTGCCAGCAGCTTATCTTGGGTGGGATATTTT.

The rearrangement joins TRBV11-2 to TRBJ2-7; no firm D call. The CDR3 length is 13 residues. V was clipped by 3 bases and J by 1 base, with 7 bases between them. Germline CDR1 is SGHAT and CDR2 is FQNNGV. CDR3 sequence: CASSFRRSYEQYF. The CDR3 region has the DNA TGTGCCAGCAGCTTTAGACGTTCCTACGAGCAGTACTTC.

The chain couples TRBV4-3 to TRBJ1-6; D is undetermined. The CDR3 runs to 13 residues. V gave up 0 bases and J gave up 9 bases, with 6 bases separating them. Per germline, CDR1 LGHNA and CDR2 YSLEER. The CDR3 bases are TGCGCCAGCAGCCAAGAACCAGGTTCACCCCTCCACTTT. Its translation is CASSQEPGSPLHF.

V is TRBV19 and J is TRBJ1-4; D may be TRBD1 (5 bases). The V end was cut by 6 bases, the J end by 6 bases, with 14 bases between. Germline loops: CDR1 LNHDA, CDR2 SQIVND (reference sequence). There are 14 residues in the CDR3. CDR3 in DNA: TGTGCCAGTAGAAAGGAGGGGCTAGATGAAAAACTGTTTTTT. Its translation: CASRKEGLDEKLFF.

The genes are TRBV28 and TRBJ2-5; a weak D match, TRBD1 (6 bases). CDR1 and CDR2 (germline): MDHEN, SYDVKM. CDR3 size: 14 residues. Trimming left V 3 bases short and J 5 bases short, with 13 bases between. The CDR3 DNA reads as TGTGCCAGCAGTTTCCAGGACAGTTTTGAGACCCAGTACTTC. Protein sequence: CASSFQDSFETQYF.

This clone has only one observation. The chain joins TRBV7-8 to TRBJ2-5, with 16 bases fitting TRBD2. Germline V lookup: CDR1 SGHVS, CDR2 FQNEAQ. Unmatched junction bases numbered 7, after V lost 1 base and J lost 5 bases. The CDR3 covers 18 residues. DNA of the CDR3: TGTGCCAGCAGCTTAGGGTCCGGGACTAGCGGGAGGGGTGAGACCCAGTACTTC. This translates into CASSLGSGTSGRGETQYF. The full variable domain, with the rest looked up from reference TRBV7-8 and TRBJ2-5, is GAGVSQSPRYKVAKRGQDVALRCDPISGHVSLFWYQQALGQGPEFLTYFQNEAQLDKSGLPSDRFFAERPEGSVSTLKIQRTQQEDSAVYLCASSLGSGTSGRGETQYFGPGTRLLVL.

The chain employs TRBV7-3 and TRBJ2-3; 9 bases align to TRBD2. The CDR3 contains 16 residues. The germline gives CDR1 SGHTA, CDR2 FQGTGA. J was trimmed by 4 bases and V by 5 bases; bases with no gene match: 10. CDR3: CASSVTAGGHADTQYF. The CDR3 DNA reads TGTGCCAGCAGCGTTACCGCGGGAGGGCACGCAGATACGCAGTATTTT.

The chain links TRBV7-8 to TRBJ1-1; D gene unclear. Per germline, CDR1 SGHVS and CDR2 FQNEAQ. Deletions cut 3 bases from V and 2 bases from J, with 7 bases between. This CDR3 comprises 13 residues. CDR3 residues: CASSFTTNTEAFF. CDR3 DNA: TGTGCCAGCAGCTTTACAACAAACACTGAAGCTTTCTTT.

The rearrangement links TRBV7-3 to TRBJ1-3; no firm D call. Per germline, CDR1 SGHTA and CDR2 FQGTGA. The CDR3 is 18 residues long. V was shortened by 2 bases and J by 4 bases, with 21 bases between the two germline ends. CDR3 protein: CASSLPGSASNGGNTIYF. The CDR3 DNA reads TGTGCCAGCAGCTTACCGGGTTCCGCGTCGAATGGCGGAAACACCATATATTTT. Full variable domain (remainder filled in from reference TRBV7-3 and TRBJ1-3): GAGVSQTPSNKVTEKGKYVELRCDPISGHTALYWYRQSLGQGPEFLIYFQGTGAADDSGLPNDRFFAVRPEGSVSTLKIQRTERGDSAVYLCASSLPGSASNGGNTIYFGEGSWLTVV.

The chain is built from TRBV2 and TRBJ1-2; D remains ambiguous. The CDR3 has 12 residues. Per the germline V gene, CDR1 is SNHLY and CDR2 is FYNNEI. The V gene lost 8 bases and the J gene lost 7 bases, with 14 bases spanning the gap. For the CDR3, the DNA is TGTGCCAGCCCAGTGTATTCGGCTGGCTACACCTTC. Translation gives CASPVYSAGYTF.

The chain carries TRBV19 and TRBJ1-3, with D perhaps matching TRBD1 (6 bases). V lost 5 bases and J 0 bases, leaving 11 bases between the germline ends. Looked up from germline, CDR1 is LNHDA and CDR2 is SQIVND (reference sequence). CDR3 length: 15 residues. DNA for the CDR3: TGTGCCAGTAGTGCATACAGGGTCTCTGGAAACACCATATATTTT. Translated, it gives CASSAYRVSGNTIYF.